What follows are 8 T cell receptor beta chains derived from one specimen sequenced in a study. TCRdb re-analysed the 5' RACE reads in MiXCR, keeping a single row per CDR3 protein. Of 45,000 to 70,000 distinct CDR3 sequences in the sample, roughly 30% were seen once. The sequencing input was tumor-infiltrating memory CD4+ T cells sorted from the breast tumor. Subset given: memory CD4+ T cells, CD4+CD45RO+CD25-. These receptors were obtained from a female donor with breast cancer.

This clonotype was observed a few times. The V call is TRBV7-2, the J call TRBJ1-1; possible D gene TRBD1, 6 bases. Germline lookup yields CDR1 SGHTA and CDR2 FQGNSA. The V and J ends lost 5 bases and 5 bases respectively, with 18 bases between them. This CDR3 region has 15 residues. The CDR3, as DNA: TGTGCCAGCAGCGTTGGGGGGCACCGAGGAACTGAAGCTTTCTTT. It codes for CASSVGGHRGTEAFF.

The V gene is TRBV7-9, the J gene TRBJ2-1; D might be TRBD2 (7 bases). CDR3 length: 16 amino acids. V lost 5 bases to trimming and J lost 0 bases, with 14 bases between them. Germline loops: CDR1 SEHNR, CDR2 FQNEAQ (reference sequence). CDR3 nucleotides: TGTGCCAGCAGCGGGGGGAGGGGGAGCTCCTACAATGAGCAGTTCTTC. This codes for CASSGGRGSSYNEQFF. Supplemented by reference TRBV7-9 and TRBJ2-1, the full variable domain reads DTGVSQNPRHKITKRGQNVTFRCDPISEHNRLYWYRQTLGQGPEFLTYFQNEAQLEKSRLLSDRFSAERPKGSFSTLEIQRTEQGDSAMYLCASSGGRGSSYNEQFFGPGTRLTVL.

The table lists this clonotype with a few counts. The V call is TRBV7-8, the J call TRBJ1-1; tentative D call: TRBD1 (5 bases). The CDR3 is 14 residues long. CDR1 SGHVS and CDR2 FQNEAQ come from the germline V gene. Trimming left V 0 bases short and J 6 bases short, with 11 bases between. The CDR3 sequence: CASSLASGNPEAFF. The CDR3 DNA sequence: TGTGCCAGCAGCTTAGCATCAGGGAATCCTGAAGCTTTCTTT.

This clonotype was seen more than once but under ten times. V and J are TRBV7-9 and TRBJ1-1; unclear D gene. Germline loops: CDR1 SEHNR, CDR2 FQNEAQ (reference sequence). V gave up 5 bases and J gave up 0 bases, with 10 bases separating them. This CDR3 is built from 14 residues. The chain's CDR3 is CASSTTLMNTEAFF. The CDR3 DNA is TGTGCCAGCAGCACTACTTTAATGAACACTGAAGCTTTCTTT. Supplemented by reference TRBV7-9 and TRBJ1-1, the full variable domain reads DTGVSQNPRHKITKRGQNVTFRCDPISEHNRLYWYRQTLGQGPEFLTYFQNEAQLEKSRLLSDRFSAERPKGSFSTLEIQRTEQGDSAMYLCASSTTLMNTEAFFGQGTRLTVV.

This clonotype was observed a few times. The chain recombines TRBV6-2 or TRBV6-3 with TRBJ2-7; the match to TRBD2 covers 11 bases. After removal of 6 bases from V and 2 bases from J, the junction contained 6 bases not matched to a gene. The germline CDR1 and CDR2 sequences are MNHEY and SVGEGT. The CDR3 has 15 residues. This CDR3 is CASRPGTSGPYEQYF. The CDR3 DNA reads TGTGCCAGCAGGCCCGGGACTAGCGGCCCCTACGAGCAGTACTTC.

As regards this clonotype: One junction end disagrees with the germline gene, perhaps due to a read error. The genes are TRBV6-5 and TRBJ2-1, with a tentative D call TRBD2 (5 bases). The CDR3 totals 16 residues. Germline CDR1 is MNHEY and CDR2 is SVGAGI. CDR3: CASSQKTSGTYNKQFF. The DNA of the CDR3 is TGTGCCAGCAGTCAGAAGACCAGCGGAACCTACAATAAGCAGTTCTTC.

This clonotype was recorded a few times. The chain links TRBV7-2 to TRBJ1-4; 10 bases map to TRBD1. Germline CDR1 is SGHTA and CDR2 is FQGNSA. There are 15 residues in the CDR3. The ends lost 5 bases at V and 7 bases at J; junction bases unmatched: 7. CDR3 bases: TGTGCCAGCAGCCTCCGACAGGGGGCGGGTGAAAAACTGTTTTTT. Its protein is CASSLRQGAGEKLFF.

This chain joins TRBV20-1 and TRBJ1-5; possibly TRBD1 for D (6 bases). The CDR3 extends over 15 amino acids. The V end lost 1 base, the J end lost 3 bases, and 13 bases lay between the germline ends. Germline lookup yields CDR1 DFQATT and CDR2 SNEGSKA (reference sequence). The CDR3 here is CSARAPDRFNQPQHF. As DNA, the CDR3 is TGCAGTGCTAGAGCCCCCGACAGGTTCAATCAGCCCCAGCATTTT.